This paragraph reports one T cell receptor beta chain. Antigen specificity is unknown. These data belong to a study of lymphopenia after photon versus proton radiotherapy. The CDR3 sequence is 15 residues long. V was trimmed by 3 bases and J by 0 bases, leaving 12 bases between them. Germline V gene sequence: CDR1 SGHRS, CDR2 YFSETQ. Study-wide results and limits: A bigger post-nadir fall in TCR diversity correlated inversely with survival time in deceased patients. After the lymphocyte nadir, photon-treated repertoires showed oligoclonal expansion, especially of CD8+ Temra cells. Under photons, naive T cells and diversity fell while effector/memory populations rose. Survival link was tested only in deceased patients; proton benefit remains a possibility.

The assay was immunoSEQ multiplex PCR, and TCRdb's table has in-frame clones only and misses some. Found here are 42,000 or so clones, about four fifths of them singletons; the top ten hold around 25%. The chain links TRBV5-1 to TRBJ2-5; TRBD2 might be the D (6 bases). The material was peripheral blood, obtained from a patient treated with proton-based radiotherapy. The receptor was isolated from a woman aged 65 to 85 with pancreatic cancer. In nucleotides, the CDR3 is TGCGCCAGCAGCTCCTATAGCGGCTACCAAGAGACCCAGTACTTC. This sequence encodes CASSSYSGYQETQYF. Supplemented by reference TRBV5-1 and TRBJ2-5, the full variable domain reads KAGVTQTPRYLIKTRGQQVTLSCSPISGHRSVSWYQQTPGQGLQFLFEYFSETQRNKGNFPGRFSGRQFSNSRSEMNVSTLELGDSALYLCASSSYSGYQETQYFGPGTRLLVL.